Described below is a single T cell receptor (beta chain) sequence and its context. Source study methods: Using reference gene primer amplification, nucleated cell counts were estimated. Repertoires were generated with immunoSEQ multiplex PCR, while TCRdb's copy carries only in-frame clones and drops some. V, J and clone size reflect that table, while D and trimming were determined from the DNA. In the table there are 150,000 to 200,000 clones, around nine tenths of which are singletons. The data belong to a study of blood T cell repertoires in COVID-19. CDR3 length: 15 residues. The J segment lost 2 bases and the V segment lost 3 bases, leaving 2 bases of the junction unmatched. Germline CDR1 reads MGHDK; CDR2 reads SYGVNS.

V gene TRBV25-1 combines with J gene TRBJ2-1; 9 bases map to TRBD2. The TCR originated in a man aged 40-49 years with active or convalescent COVID-19. The sequenced sample was peripheral blood. CDR3 loop: CASSDVAGAYNEQFF. The CDR3 coding sequence is TGTGCCAGCAGTGATGTAGCGGGAGCCTACAATGAGCAGTTCTTC.